This T cell receptor beta chain originates from a study of blood T cells in healthy people across ages. Alongside a J-beta primer mix, a sample-barcoded 5' primer served in a second PCR lasting roughly 6 to 12 cycles. Each TCR beta cDNA got a 12-nucleotide random molecular identifier. TCRdb fed the 5' RACE reads into MiXCR, producing one record per CDR3 protein. Among some 1 million distinct CDR3 sequences listed, more than 35% were seen once. A note on this clonotype: Its antigen is undetermined.

Study-wide points: The study lacked donor CMV status, which possibly confounded expanded clonotype changes. Both naive CD4+ cell counts and diversity were greater in long-lived donors than in aged donors. Estimated diversity, derived from one million T cells, was regarded as an underestimate.

CDR1 is MNHNS and CDR2 is SASEGT in the germline V gene. The CDR3 runs to 17 residues. V lost 1 base to trimming and J lost 0 bases; unmatched junction nucleotides: 6. Sequenced input: blood. The chain couples TRBV6-1 to TRBJ2-3; TRBD2 aligns across 8 bases. This receptor was obtained from an older woman in good health. As DNA, the CDR3 is TGTGCCAGCAGTGAAGTCGGAGGCGGGAGGAGCACAGATACGCAGTATTTT. Residues: CASSEVGGGRSTDTQYF.